The clone carrying this T cell receptor beta chain appeared many times. Its antigen is as yet unknown. CDR1 DFQATT and CDR2 SNEGSKA come from the germline V gene (reference sequence). V shed 0 bases and J shed 6 bases, with 18 bases lying between them. The length of the CDR3 is 16 residues. This sample is drawn from a study of early T cells in non-severe SARS-CoV-2 infection. Study-level background: Alpha and beta chains were unpaired, from unsorted whole-blood bulk RNA. Findings and caveats of the study: Matching against VDJdb likely underestimated virus-specific expansions, favoring anti-spike CD8.

Attachment of unique molecular identifiers was made to individual cDNA molecules. TCRdb called the 5' RACE reads again in MiXCR, with one record for every CDR3 protein. Found here are tens of thousands of distinct CDR3 sequences, roughly a tenth of them singletons; the top ten hold less than 10%. This chain joins TRBV20-1 and TRBJ2-1; perhaps TRBD2 as D (5 bases). The receptor comes from an adult who was a healthcare worker with PCR-confirmed SARS-CoV-2 infection or an uninfected control (not recorded which). Sequencing used whole blood. The CDR3, as DNA: TGCAGTGCTAGAGATGGACCGGGGTTAACTATCAATGAGCAGTTCTTC. Translation gives CSARDGPGLTINEQFF.